Described below is a single T cell receptor beta chain sequence and its context. Its antigen remains unknown. The PCR used 60 Vbeta and 13 Jbeta primers. Original processing methods: It was a later analysis that counted roughly 79 million unique TCR beta chains, of which 8.5 million to 12 million were shared. TCRdb's copy holds only in-frame clones and misses some; the assay was immunoSEQ multiplex PCR. V, J and clone size were drawn from that table, and D and trimming were deduced from the DNA. Its table records around 97,000 clones. The data were taken from a study of cytomegalovirus exposure and HLA in healthy donors. Study-wide results and caveats: Most of the TCR beta V segments (in an earlier analysis) were productive either about 87% or about 30% of the time. Later genetic work tied a missense DCLRE1C variant to beta-chain V and J trimming.

Material for sequencing was PBMCs. The source of this sequence is a man aged 35 to 55 in good health and CMV-seronegative.

CDR3 residues: CASSFEDRSNQPQHF. Here the CDR3 DNA reads TGTGCCAGCAGCTTCGAGGACAGAAGTAATCAGCCCCAGCATTTT. The chain combines TRBV5-5 with TRBJ1-5; D may be TRBD1 (6 bases). V lost 2 bases to trimming and J lost 4 bases, with 13 bases between them. This CDR3 comprises 15 residues. Per germline, CDR1 SGHKS and CDR2 YYEKEE (reference sequence).